This T cell receptor beta chain was captured by sequencing in a study of early T cells in non-severe SARS-CoV-2 infection. Study as a whole: Sequencing was performed on bulk RNA from unsorted whole blood, leaving chains unpaired.

J was trimmed by 2 bases and V by 4 bases; bases with no gene match: 8. CDR1 and CDR2 from the germline V gene are SGHNT and YYREEE (reference sequence). The CDR3 runs 16 residues. TCRdb used MiXCR to reprocess the 5' RACE reads, holding one entry per CDR3 protein. The table includes about 76,000 distinct CDR3 sequences, 15% to 19% detected once. The V call is TRBV5-4, the J call TRBJ2-1, with 8 bases aligning to TRBD2. The sample consisted of whole blood. This TCR was recovered from an adult who was a healthcare worker with PCR-confirmed SARS-CoV-2 infection or an uninfected control (not recorded which). Here the CDR3 reads CASSLGPGGPYNEQFF. CDR3 nucleotide sequence: TGTGCCAGCAGCCTGGGGCCGGGGGGGCCCTACAATGAGCAGTTCTTC.